The 12 T cell receptor beta chains presented below share a single source sample, sequenced in a study of OX40 agonist ivuxolimab in advanced cancers. Generated by immunoSEQ multiplex PCR, the TCRdb table keeps only in-frame clones and is missing some. The table includes 35,000 to 40,000 clones, nearly 85% detected once. This specimen was CD4+ or CD8+ T cells sorted from blood, taken in a trial of the OX40 agonist ivuxolimab. The receptors were sampled from an adult with an advanced solid tumor such as melanoma, head and neck, liver or kidney cancer.

The chain is built from TRBV7-3 and TRBJ2-5; possibly TRBD2 for D (5 bases). Germline values: CDR1 SGHTA, CDR2 FQGTGA. With 5 bases removed from V and 5 bases from J, the gap between germline ends came to 9 bases. The CDR3 runs to 12 residues. Here the CDR3 reads CASSQSGETQYF. In nucleotides, the CDR3 is TGTGCCAGCAGCCAAAGCGGTGAGACCCAGTACTTC.

As DNA, the CDR3 is TGTGCCAGCACCGACAGGGCTACTAATGAAAAACTGTTTTTT. It yields the protein CASTDRATNEKLFF. The chain has TRBV28 and TRBJ1-4, with 7 nucleotides matching TRBD1. The V and J ends lost 7 bases and 2 bases, in that order; junction bases with no gene match: 4. Germline CDR1 and CDR2: MDHEN and SYDVKM. CDR3 length: 14 residues.

The chain employs TRBV5-6 and TRBJ2-1; D perhaps matches TRBD2 (6 bases). Germline V gene lookup returns CDR1 SGHDT and CDR2 YYEEEE. Trimming took 3 bases from V and 0 from J, leaving 13 bases between them. The CDR3 has 16 amino acids. The CDR3 DNA sequence: TGTGCCAGCAGCTCTTGGCGGGGTGACTCCTACAATGAGCAGTTCTTC. Translation gives CASSSWRGDSYNEQFF.

This clone was detected only once. The J gene is TRBJ2-3, the V gene TRBV4-2; TRBD2 matches 10 bases. Looked up from germline, CDR1 is LGHNA and CDR2 is YNFKEQ. This CDR3 is 16 amino acids long. V dropped 0 bases and J dropped 4; count of bases not matched to a gene: 4. CDR3 in DNA: TGTGCCAGCAGCCAAGATAAAGCGGGAGGGCCAGATACGCAGTATTTT. Its protein is CASSQDKAGGPDTQYF.

CDR3 nucleotide sequence: TGCGCCAGCAGCCAAGGGGGGCAGGGTTACGAGCAGTACTTC. It is translated as CASSQGGQGYEQYF. V usage is TRBV4-3 and J usage is TRBJ2-7, with D tentatively TRBD1 (6 bases). This CDR3 is built from 14 residues. From germline, CDR1 is LGHNA and CDR2 YSLEER. Deletions cut 1 base from V and 4 bases from J, with 11 bases between.

This chain joins TRBV6-6 and TRBJ1-6, with D unresolved. V was clipped by 3 bases and J by 9 bases, with 9 bases between them. This CDR3 is built from 13 residues. Germline V lookup: CDR1 MNHNY, CDR2 SVGAGI (reference sequence). The CDR3 DNA reads as TGTGCCAGCAGTTATACGGGATTTTCACCCCTCCACTTT. Protein product: CASSYTGFSPLHF.

The V and J genes are TRBV5-4 and TRBJ1-2; D uncertain. Trimming left V 1 base short and J 5 bases short, with 12 bases between. The CDR3 is 14 residues long. Germline CDR1 and CDR2: SGHNT and YYREEE (reference sequence). This CDR3 reads CASSLSGAGYGYTF. For the CDR3, the DNA is TGTGCCAGCAGCTTGTCAGGCGCAGGATATGGCTACACCTTC.

The sample holds a few counts of this clone. The chain links TRBV5-1 to TRBJ1-3, with a possible D match to TRBD1 (5 bases). Trimming removed 4 bases from V and 4 bases from J, with 21 bases in between. The CDR3 spans 17 residues. The germline V gene has CDR1 SGHRS and CDR2 YFSETQ. The CDR3 region has the DNA TGCGCCAGCAGCCGTGGGACCCAACCCGTTTGGGGAAACACCATATATTTT. It translates to CASSRGTQPVWGNTIYF. Based on the CDR3 plus reference TRBV5-1 and TRBJ1-3, the full variable domain is KAGVTQTPRYLIKTRGQQVTLSCSPISGHRSVSWYQQTPGQGLQFLFEYFSETQRNKGNFPGRFSGRQFSNSRSEMNVSTLELGDSALYLCASSRGTQPVWGNTIYFGEGSWLTVV.

In its sample, this clone was seen once. This chain connects TRBV13 to TRBJ2-3; unclear D gene. The germline gives CDR1 PRHDT, CDR2 FYEKMQ (reference sequence). V shed 4 bases and J shed 5 bases, with 22 bases lying between them. The CDR3 length is 17 residues. This CDR3 reads CASSSLVARLRGDTQYF. DNA of the CDR3: TGTGCCAGCAGCTCCCTTGTGGCACGGCTGCGTGGAGATACGCAGTATTTT.

The chain employs TRBV9 and TRBJ2-1, with TRBD2 matching over 10 bases. This CDR3 has 23 residues. Germline assignment: CDR1 SGDLS and CDR2 YYNGEE. V lost 4 bases, J lost 4 bases, and 29 bases stayed unmatched. Written as DNA, the CDR3 is TGTGCCAGCAGCTCTAAAAGGGCGGGCCTAGCGGGGGAGTTCTTAGACACATACAATGAGCAGTTCTTC. Residues: CASSSKRAGLAGEFLDTYNEQFF.

The chain carries TRBV6-5 and TRBJ1-2; D is undetermined. The ends were cut back, 6 bases at V and 7 bases at J, with 21 bases in the middle. From germline, CDR1 is MNHEY and CDR2 SVGAGI. CDR3 size: 15 residues. As DNA, the CDR3 is TGTGCCAGCAGCCCCGATCGCTGGGAGACGGTTGGCTACACCTTC. This sequence encodes CASSPDRWETVGYTF.

The rearrangement links TRBV9 to TRBJ2-5; 8 bases are shared with TRBD1. CDR3 size: 15 residues. The trim removed 0 bases at V and 0 bases at J, leaving 1 base unmatched. CDR1 and CDR2 (germline): SGDLS, YYNGEE. CDR3 DNA: TGTGCCAGCAGCGTAGACAGGGGGAACCAAGAGACCCAGTACTTC. It is translated as CASSVDRGNQETQYF.